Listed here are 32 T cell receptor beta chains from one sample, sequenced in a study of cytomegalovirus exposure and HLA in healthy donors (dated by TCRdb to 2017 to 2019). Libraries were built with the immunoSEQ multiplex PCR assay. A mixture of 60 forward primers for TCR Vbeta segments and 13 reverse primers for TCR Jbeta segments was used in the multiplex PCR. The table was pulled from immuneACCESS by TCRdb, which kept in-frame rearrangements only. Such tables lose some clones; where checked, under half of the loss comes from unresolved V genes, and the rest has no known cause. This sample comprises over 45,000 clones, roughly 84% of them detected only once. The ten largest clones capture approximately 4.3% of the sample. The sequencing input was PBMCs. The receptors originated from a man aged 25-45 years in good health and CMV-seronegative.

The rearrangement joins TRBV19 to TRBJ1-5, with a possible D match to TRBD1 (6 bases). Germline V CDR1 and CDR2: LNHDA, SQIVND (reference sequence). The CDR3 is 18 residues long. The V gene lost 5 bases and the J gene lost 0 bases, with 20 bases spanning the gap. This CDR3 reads CASSDKGGQTYSNQPQHF. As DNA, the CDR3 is TGTGCCAGTAGTGATAAGGGGGGGCAGACCTATAGCAATCAGCCCCAGCATTTT.

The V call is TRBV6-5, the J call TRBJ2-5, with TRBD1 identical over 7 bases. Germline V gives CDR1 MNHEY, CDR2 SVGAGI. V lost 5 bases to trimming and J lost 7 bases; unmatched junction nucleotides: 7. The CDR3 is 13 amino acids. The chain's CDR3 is CASSPTGMGTQYF. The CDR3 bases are TGTGCCAGCAGTCCGACAGGGATGGGGACCCAGTACTTC.

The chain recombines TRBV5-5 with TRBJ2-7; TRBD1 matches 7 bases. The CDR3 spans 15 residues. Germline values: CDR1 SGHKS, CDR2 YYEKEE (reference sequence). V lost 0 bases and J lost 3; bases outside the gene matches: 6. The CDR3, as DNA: TGTGCCAGCAGCTTGGTCCCGGGACAGCTCTACGAGCAGTACTTC. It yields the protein CASSLVPGQLYEQYF.

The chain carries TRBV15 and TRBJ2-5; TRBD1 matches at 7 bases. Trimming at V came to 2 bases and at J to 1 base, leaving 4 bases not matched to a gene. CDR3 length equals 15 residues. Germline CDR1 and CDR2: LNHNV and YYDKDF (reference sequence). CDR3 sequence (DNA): TGTGCCACCAGCAGACAAGACAGGGCCCAAGAGACCCAGTACTTC. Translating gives CATSRQDRAQETQYF.

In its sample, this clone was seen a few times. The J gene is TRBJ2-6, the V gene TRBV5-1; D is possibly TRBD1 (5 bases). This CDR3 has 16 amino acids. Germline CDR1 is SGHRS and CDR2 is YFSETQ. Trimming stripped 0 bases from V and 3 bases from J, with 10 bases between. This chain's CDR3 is CASSLGGADGANVLTF. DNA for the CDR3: TGCGCCAGCAGCTTGGGTGGGGCGGATGGGGCCAACGTCCTGACTTTC.

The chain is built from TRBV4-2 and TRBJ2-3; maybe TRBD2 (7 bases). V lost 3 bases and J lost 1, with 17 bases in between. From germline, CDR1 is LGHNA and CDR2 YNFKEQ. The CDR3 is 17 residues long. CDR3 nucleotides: TGTGCCAGCAGCCAGAGGGGGGGGGCGGGAGGCACAGATACGCAGTATTTT. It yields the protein CASSQRGGAGGTDTQYF.

The CDR3 reads CATSRDGSSLGGQETQYF. CDR3 DNA sequence: TGTGCCACCAGCAGAGATGGCTCCAGCCTGGGGGGGCAAGAGACCCAGTACTTC. The V call is TRBV15, the J call TRBJ2-5, with 7 positions matching TRBD2. The germline CDR1 and CDR2 sequences are LNHNV and YYDKDF (reference sequence). V gave up 0 bases and J gave up 2 bases; unmatched junction bases: 12. The CDR3 spans 18 residues.

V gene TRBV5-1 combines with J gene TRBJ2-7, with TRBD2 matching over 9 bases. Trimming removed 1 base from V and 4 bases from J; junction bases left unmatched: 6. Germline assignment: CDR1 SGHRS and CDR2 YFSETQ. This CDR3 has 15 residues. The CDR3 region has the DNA TGCGCCAGCAGCTTGAGGTCTAGCGGGACGTACGAGCAGTACTTC. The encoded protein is CASSLRSSGTYEQYF.

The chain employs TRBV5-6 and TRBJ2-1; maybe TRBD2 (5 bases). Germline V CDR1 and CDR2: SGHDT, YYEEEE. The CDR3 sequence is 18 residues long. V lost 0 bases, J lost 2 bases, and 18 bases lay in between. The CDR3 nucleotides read TGTGCCAGCAGCTTGGAAGCGCGCAGCGGTATTCCCTACAATGAGCAGTTCTTC. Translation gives CASSLEARSGIPYNEQFF.

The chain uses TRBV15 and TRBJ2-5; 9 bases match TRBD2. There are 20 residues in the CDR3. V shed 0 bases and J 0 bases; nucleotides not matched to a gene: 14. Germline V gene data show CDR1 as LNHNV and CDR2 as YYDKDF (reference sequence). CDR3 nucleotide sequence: TGTGCCACCAGCAGAGATGTGGGGATAGCGGGGGTTTCCTACCAAGAGACCCAGTACTTC. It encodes CATSRDVGIAGVSYQETQYF.

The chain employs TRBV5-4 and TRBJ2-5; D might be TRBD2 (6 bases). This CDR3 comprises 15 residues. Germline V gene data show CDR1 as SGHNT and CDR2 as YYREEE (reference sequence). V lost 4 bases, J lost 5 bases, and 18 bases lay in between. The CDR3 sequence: CASSPGEGLRETQYF. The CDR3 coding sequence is TGTGCCAGCAGCCCCGGTGAGGGACTGAGGGAGACCCAGTACTTC.

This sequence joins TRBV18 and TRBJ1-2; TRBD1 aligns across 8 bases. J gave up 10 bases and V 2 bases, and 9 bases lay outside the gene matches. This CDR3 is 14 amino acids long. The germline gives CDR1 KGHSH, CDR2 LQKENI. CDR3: CASSPNRGIQDYTF. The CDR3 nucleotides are TGTGCCAGCTCACCAAACAGGGGGATTCAAGACTACACCTTC.

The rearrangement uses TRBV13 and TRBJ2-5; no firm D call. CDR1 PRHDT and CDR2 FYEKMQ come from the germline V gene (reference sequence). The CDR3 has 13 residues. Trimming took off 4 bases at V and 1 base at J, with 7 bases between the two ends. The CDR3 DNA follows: TGTGCCAGCAGCTCCTCTCCCCAAGAGACCCAGTACTTC. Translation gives CASSSSPQETQYF.

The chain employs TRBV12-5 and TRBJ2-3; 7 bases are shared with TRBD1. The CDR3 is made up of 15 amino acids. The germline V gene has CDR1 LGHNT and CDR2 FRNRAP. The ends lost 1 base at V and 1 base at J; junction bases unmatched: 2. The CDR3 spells CASGLDRGGTDTQYF. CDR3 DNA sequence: TGTGCTAGTGGTTTGGACAGGGGTGGCACAGATACGCAGTATTTT.

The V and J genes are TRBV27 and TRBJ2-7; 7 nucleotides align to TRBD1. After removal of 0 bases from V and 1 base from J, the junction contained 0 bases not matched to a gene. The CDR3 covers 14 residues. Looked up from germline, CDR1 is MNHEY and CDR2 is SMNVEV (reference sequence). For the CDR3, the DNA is TGTGCCAGCAGTTTATCGACAGGGTCCTACGAGCAGTACTTC. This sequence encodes CASSLSTGSYEQYF.

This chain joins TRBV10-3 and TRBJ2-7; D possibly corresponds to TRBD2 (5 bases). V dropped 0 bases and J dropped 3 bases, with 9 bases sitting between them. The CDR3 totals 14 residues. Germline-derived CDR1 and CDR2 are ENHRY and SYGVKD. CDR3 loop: CAISESLAGYEQYF. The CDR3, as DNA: TGTGCCATCAGTGAGTCTCTAGCAGGCTACGAGCAGTACTTC.

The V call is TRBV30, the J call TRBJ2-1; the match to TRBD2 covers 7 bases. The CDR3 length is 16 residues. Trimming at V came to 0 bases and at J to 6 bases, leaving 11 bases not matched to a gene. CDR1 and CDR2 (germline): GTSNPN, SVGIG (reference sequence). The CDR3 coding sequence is TGTGCCTGGAGTGTGGCTAGCGGCCCTCTGGGCAATGAGCAGTTCTTC. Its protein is CAWSVASGPLGNEQFF.

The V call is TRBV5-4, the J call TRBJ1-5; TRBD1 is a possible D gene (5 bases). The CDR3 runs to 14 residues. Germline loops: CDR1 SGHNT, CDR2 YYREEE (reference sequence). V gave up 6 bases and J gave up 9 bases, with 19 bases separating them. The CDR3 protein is CASTSQGLPGPQHF. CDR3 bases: TGTGCCAGCACCTCGCAGGGCCTTCCCGGGCCCCAGCATTTT.

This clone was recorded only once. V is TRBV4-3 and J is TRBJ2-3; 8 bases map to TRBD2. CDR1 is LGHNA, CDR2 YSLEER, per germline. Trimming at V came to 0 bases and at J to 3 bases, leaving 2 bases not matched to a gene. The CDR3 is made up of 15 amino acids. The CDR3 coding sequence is TGCGCCAGCAGCCAAGACGGGGGGGCTACAGATACGCAGTATTTT. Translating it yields CASSQDGGATDTQYF.

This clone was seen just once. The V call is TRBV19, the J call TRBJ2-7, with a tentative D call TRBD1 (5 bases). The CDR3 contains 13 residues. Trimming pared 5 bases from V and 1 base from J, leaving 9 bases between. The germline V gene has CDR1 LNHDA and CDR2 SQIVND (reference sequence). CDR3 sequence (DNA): TGTGCCAGTAGTCTTACAGGTTCCTACGAGCAGTACTTC. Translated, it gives CASSLTGSYEQYF.

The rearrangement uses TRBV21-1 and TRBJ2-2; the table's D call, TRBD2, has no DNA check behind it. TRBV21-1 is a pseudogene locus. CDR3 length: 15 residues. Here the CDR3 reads CANPDGGGGTGELFF. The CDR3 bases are TGTGCCAACCCGGACGGCGGGGGAGGCACCGGGGAGCTGTTTTTT.

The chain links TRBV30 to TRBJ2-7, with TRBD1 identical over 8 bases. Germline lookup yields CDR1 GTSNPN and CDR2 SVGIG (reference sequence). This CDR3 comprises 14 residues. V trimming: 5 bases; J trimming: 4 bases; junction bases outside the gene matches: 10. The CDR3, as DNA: TGTGCCTGGGCCCCGGACAGGGTAGGATACGAGCAGTACTTC. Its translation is CAWAPDRVGYEQYF.

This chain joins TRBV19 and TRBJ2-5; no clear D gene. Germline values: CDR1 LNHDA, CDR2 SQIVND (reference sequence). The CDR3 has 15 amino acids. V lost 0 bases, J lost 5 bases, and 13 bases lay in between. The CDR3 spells CASSIDLGSWETQYF. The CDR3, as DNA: TGTGCCAGTAGTATAGATCTCGGTAGCTGGGAGACCCAGTACTTC.

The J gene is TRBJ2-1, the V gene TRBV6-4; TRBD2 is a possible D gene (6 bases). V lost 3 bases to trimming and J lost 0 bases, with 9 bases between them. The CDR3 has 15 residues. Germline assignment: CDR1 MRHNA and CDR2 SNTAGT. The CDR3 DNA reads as TGTGCCAGCAGTGAGGACGGGAGCTCCTACAATGAGCAGTTCTTC. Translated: CASSEDGSSYNEQFF.

CDR3 DNA: TGTGCCAGCAGCGTAGACGGGACAGGCCGCTGGGAGACCCAGTACTTC. The encoded protein is CASSVDGTGRWETQYF. This sequence joins TRBV9 and TRBJ2-5, with 8 bases aligning to TRBD1. Germline V gives CDR1 SGDLS, CDR2 YYNGEE. Losses at the gene ends were 0 bases for V and 5 bases for J; bases not matched to a gene: 9. The CDR3 length is 16 residues. Full variable domain (remainder filled in from reference TRBV9 and TRBJ2-5): DSGVTQTPKHLITATGQRVTLRCSPRSGDLSVYWYQQSLDQGLQFLIQYYNGEERAKGNILERFSAQQFPDLHSELNLSSLELGDSALYFCASSVDGTGRWETQYFGPGTRLLVL.

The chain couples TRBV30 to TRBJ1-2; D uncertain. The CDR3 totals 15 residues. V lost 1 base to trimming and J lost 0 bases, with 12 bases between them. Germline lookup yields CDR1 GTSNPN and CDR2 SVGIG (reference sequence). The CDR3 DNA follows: TGTGCCTGGAGTGCCCCCCCCGGTTCTAACTATGGCTACACCTTC. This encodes CAWSAPPGSNYGYTF.

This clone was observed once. For the CDR3, the DNA is TGTGCCAGCAGCAAGCAACTGGGGACAGGGGGGGAGGGAGGCACAGATACGCAGTATTTT. It codes for CASSKQLGTGGEGGTDTQYF. This chain links TRBV21-1 with TRBJ2-3; TRBD1, as called in the table, went unchecked against the DNA. TRBV21-1 is assigned pseudogene status. CDR3 length: 20 amino acids.

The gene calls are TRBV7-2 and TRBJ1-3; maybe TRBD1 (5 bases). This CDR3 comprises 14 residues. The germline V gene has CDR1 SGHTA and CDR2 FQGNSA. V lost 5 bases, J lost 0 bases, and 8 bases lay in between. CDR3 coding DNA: TGTGCCAGCAGCCCGGGGGGCTCTGGAAACACCATATATTTT. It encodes CASSPGGSGNTIYF.

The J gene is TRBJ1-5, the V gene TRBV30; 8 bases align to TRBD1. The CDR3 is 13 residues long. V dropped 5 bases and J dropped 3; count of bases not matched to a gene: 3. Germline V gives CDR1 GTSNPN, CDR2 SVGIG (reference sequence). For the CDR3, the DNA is TGTGCCTGGTCGGACAGGGCCAATCAGCCCCAGCATTTT. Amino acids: CAWSDRANQPQHF.

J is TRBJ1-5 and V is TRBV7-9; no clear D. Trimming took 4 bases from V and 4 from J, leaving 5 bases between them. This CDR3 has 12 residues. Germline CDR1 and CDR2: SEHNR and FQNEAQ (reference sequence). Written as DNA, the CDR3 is TGTGCCAGCAGCTCCGTTAATCAGCCCCAGCATTTT. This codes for CASSSVNQPQHF. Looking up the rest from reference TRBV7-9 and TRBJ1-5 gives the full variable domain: DTGVSQNPRHKITKRGQNVTFRCDPISEHNRLYWYRQTLGQGPEFLTYFQNEAQLEKSRLLSDRFSAERPKGSFSTLEIQRTEQGDSAMYLCASSSVNQPQHFGDGTRLSIL.

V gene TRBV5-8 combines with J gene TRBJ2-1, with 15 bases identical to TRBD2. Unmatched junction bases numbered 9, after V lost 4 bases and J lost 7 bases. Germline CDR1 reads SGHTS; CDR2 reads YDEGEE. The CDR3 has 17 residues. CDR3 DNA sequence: TGTGCCAGCAGCGCCGGACTAGCGGGAGGGCCCAGGAATGAGCAGTTCTTC. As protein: CASSAGLAGGPRNEQFF.

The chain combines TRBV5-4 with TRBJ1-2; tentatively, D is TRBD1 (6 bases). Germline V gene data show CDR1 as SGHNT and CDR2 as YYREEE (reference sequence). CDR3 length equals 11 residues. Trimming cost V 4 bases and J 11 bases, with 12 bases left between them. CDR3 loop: CASSGGRGYTF. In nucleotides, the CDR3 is TGTGCCAGCAGCGGTGGCAGGGGATACACCTTC.